These T cell receptor beta chains were read from a single sample in a study of blood T cell repertoires in COVID-19. Sequencing was performed with immunoSEQ multiplex PCR; in TCRdb, only in-frame clones are kept and a portion is missing. This table holds a few hundred thousand clones, around 87% found once. Sequenced material: PBMCs or T cells enriched from blood (not recorded which). These receptors all come from a man aged 30 to 45 who had recovered from COVID-19. CDR3s include the opening cysteine and the closing phenylalanine or tryptophan. D genes are given only for firm matches. The size entry is marked missing in some rows and otherwise reads once, few, many or a size class.

TGTGCCACCCGGACTAGCGGGGGCCTCACAGATACGCAGTATTTT,CATRTSGGLTDTQYF,TRBJ2-3,TRBD2,NA,TRBV15
TGCAGCGTTGAGAGTCTCTATGGCTACACCTTC,CSVESLYGYTF,TRBJ1-2,NA,NA,TRBV29-1
TGTGCCAGCAGTCCTCCTCAGGGTAACACTGAAGCTTTCTTT,CASSPPQGNTEAFF,TRBJ1-1,NA,few,TRBV27
TGTGCCAGCAGCCAAGGGGCCGAGAAGGCTTTCTTT,CASSQGAEKAFF,TRBJ1-1,NA,NA,TRBV3-1/TRBV3-2
TGCGCCAGCAGCACTGGACAAACCTACGAGCAGTACTTC,CASSTGQTYEQYF,TRBJ2-7,NA,NA,TRBV5-1
TGTGCCAGCAGCTTAGAGGCAGGTCCCACAGATACGCAGTATTTT,CASSLEAGPTDTQYF,TRBJ2-3,NA,NA,TRBV7-2
TGTGCCAGTAGCGACAGGGCGAGCGGCTACACCTTC,CASSDRASGYTF,TRBJ1-2,TRBD1,once,TRBV19
TGCGCCAGCAGTCGGACAGGGAGTGAGACCCAGTACTTC,CASSRTGSETQYF,TRBJ2-5,TRBD1,NA,TRBV5-1
TGCGCCAGCCGGAGGTCCCCGCAGGAGAACACTGAAGCTTTCTTT,CASRRSPQENTEAFF,TRBJ1-1,NA,NA,TRBV10-2
TGTGCCAGCAGCCTTTCGGACAGGGGTCGCGAGCAGTACTTC,CASSLSDRGREQYF,TRBJ2-7,TRBD1,NA,TRBV3-1/TRBV3-2
TGCAGTGCAGAGAAGGGGGTAGCTTTCTTT,CSAEKGVAFF,TRBJ1-1,NA,NA,TRBV20-1
TGTGCCAGCAGCCAGGGACAGTCCCGGGGGCCCCAGCATTTT,CASSQGQSRGPQHF,TRBJ1-5,TRBD1,NA,TRBV6-2/TRBV6-3
TGTGCCAGCAGCCAAGAGCGGGGCTGGGGTGCCTACAATGAGCAGTTCTTC,CASSQERGWGAYNEQFF,TRBJ2-1,NA,NA,TRBV3-1/TRBV3-2
TGTGCCAGCAGCCTAGACAGGGGGTTCGGAAACACCATATATTTT,CASSLDRGFGNTIYF,TRBJ1-3,TRBD1,once,TRBV5-4
TGTGCCAGTAAGCTTAGGCAGGCGAACACCGGGGAGCTGTTTTTT,CASKLRQANTGELFF,TRBJ2-2,NA,NA,TRBV19
TGTGCCAGCAGCCCACGCCGGACAGGGATCGCAGATACGCAGTATTTT,CASSPRRTGIADTQYF,TRBJ2-3,TRBD1,NA,TRBV7-8
TGCAGCGTTCAAAGCTGGGACAGGAACCCCAGTACTGAAGCTTTCTTT,CSVQSWDRNPSTEAFF,TRBJ1-1,TRBD1,NA,TRBV29-1
TGTGCCACCAGCAGAGATTTAGGGGGTTACACTGAAGCTTTCTTT,CATSRDLGGYTEAFF,TRBJ1-1,NA,NA,TRBV15
TGTGCCACCAGCAGAGTTTCGCTAGCGGGGGCCAACAATGAGCAGTTCTTC,CATSRVSLAGANNEQFF,TRBJ2-1,TRBD2,NA,TRBV15
TGTGCCAGCACCACAACGCCATACGGGGAGACCCAGTACTTC,CASTTTPYGETQYF,TRBJ2-5,NA,NA,TRBV6-6
TGTGCCTGGGGGACAGGGAGTTTCTCACCCCTCCACTTT,CAWGTGSFSPLHF,TRBJ1-6,TRBD1,NA,TRBV30
TGTGCCAGCAGCTTAAGGGAGGGGGAGACCCAGTACTTC,CASSLREGETQYF,TRBJ2-5,TRBD2,NA,TRBV7-9
TGTGCCAGCAGCCAAACGGGACAGAAGGTTAACTATGGCTACACCTTC,CASSQTGQKVNYGYTF,TRBJ1-2,TRBD1,NA,TRBV4-2
TGTGCCAGCAGCTCAGGACAGGAATTCACTGAAGCTTTCTTT,CASSSGQEFTEAFF,TRBJ1-1,TRBD1,NA,TRBV5-4
TGTGCCAGCAAAAAAATGGGGGACAGGGGACACAATGAGCAGTTCTTC,CASKKMGDRGHNEQFF,TRBJ2-1,TRBD1,NA,TRBV6-6
TGTGCCAGTAGTATAAGGGGAGGGGCGGGCAATCAGCCCCAGCATTTT,CASSIRGGAGNQPQHF,TRBJ1-5,NA,NA,TRBV19
TGTGCCAGTAGTATCGGGACAGGCTGGACCTACCCCTACGAGCAGTACTTC,CASSIGTGWTYPYEQYF,TRBJ2-7,TRBD1,NA,TRBV19
TGTGCCAGCAGCTTAGTCGGTCAGCCCCAGCATTTT,CASSLVGQPQHF,TRBJ1-5,NA,NA,TRBV7-9
TGCAGCGTTCCTACAGGGGAGAAAGAAGCTTTCTTT,CSVPTGEKEAFF,TRBJ1-1,TRBD1,NA,TRBV29-1
TGTGCTAGTAGTTCGGGACAGCGGTTAAGAAACACCATATATTTT,CASSSGQRLRNTIYF,TRBJ1-3,TRBD1,NA,TRBV12-5
TGTGCCAGCAGCTATTCAGACAGAATCTCTGGAAACACCATATATTTT,CASSYSDRISGNTIYF,TRBJ1-3,NA,NA,TRBV7-9
TGTGCCAGCTCACCATCTCAGGGGGTAAATGAAAAACTGTTTTTT,CASSPSQGVNEKLFF,TRBJ1-4,TRBD1,NA,TRBV18
TGTGCCAGCAGCTTAGTCGGGTCGGGAAATCAGCCCCAGCATTTT,CASSLVGSGNQPQHF,TRBJ1-5,NA,NA,TRBV7-2
TGTGCCAGCGCGGCACGGGGAGACGGGGAGCTGTTTTTT,CASAARGDGELFF,TRBJ2-2,NA,NA,TRBV12-3/TRBV12-4
TGTGCCAGCACCCCATGGGACGGGGGAACCCAAGCTTTCTTT,CASTPWDGGTQAFF,TRBJ1-1,NA,NA,TRBV7-2
TGTGCCAGCAGCCTAGACAGTTCCTATGGCTACACCTTC,CASSLDSSYGYTF,TRBJ1-2,NA,NA,TRBV7-3
TGCGCCAGCAGCCCCGGACAGAGCTCCTACGAGCAGTACTTC,CASSPGQSSYEQYF,TRBJ2-7,NA,NA,TRBV5-1
TGTGCCAGCAGTTATCGGGGGACAGAGAATTCCTACGAGCAGTACTTC,CASSYRGTENSYEQYF,TRBJ2-7,NA,NA,TRBV6-2/TRBV6-3
TGCAGCGTTGGGACAGGGAACGATCAGCCCCAGCATTTT,CSVGTGNDQPQHF,TRBJ1-5,TRBD1,NA,TRBV29-1
TGTGCCAGCAGCGTCTCCCCTACAGGGGGAGGCTCACCCCTCCACTTT,CASSVSPTGGGSPLHF,TRBJ1-6,TRBD1,NA,TRBV9
TGCGCCAGCAGCTCACAGGACAGGGGGGTTGAAGCTTTCTTT,CASSSQDRGVEAFF,TRBJ1-1,TRBD1,once,TRBV5-1
TGTGCCAGCAGCTTAGGGATATTGGGGGGGAACTACAATGAGCAGTTCTTC,CASSLGILGGNYNEQFF,TRBJ2-1,TRBD2,NA,TRBV11-3
TGTGCCATCAGTGAGAGGAGCAATGAGCAGTTCTTC,CAISERSNEQFF,TRBJ2-1,NA,NA,TRBV10-3
TGCGCCAGCAGCGATGACACAGGAGACTACGAGCAGTACTTC,CASSDDTGDYEQYF,TRBJ2-7,NA,NA,TRBV5-1
TGTGCCAGCAGCTCAATGACAGGGGGCACTGAAGCTTTCTTT,CASSSMTGGTEAFF,TRBJ1-1,TRBD1,NA,TRBV7-2